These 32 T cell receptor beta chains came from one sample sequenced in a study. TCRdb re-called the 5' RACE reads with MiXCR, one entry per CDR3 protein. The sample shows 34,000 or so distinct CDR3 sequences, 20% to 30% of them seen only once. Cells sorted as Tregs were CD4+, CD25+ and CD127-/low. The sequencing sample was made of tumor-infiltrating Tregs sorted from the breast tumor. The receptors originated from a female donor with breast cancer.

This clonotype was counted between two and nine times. This CDR3 is CASSLAPRTGGTEAFF. The CDR3 coding sequence is TGTGCCAGCAGCCTCGCCCCGAGGACAGGGGGGACTGAAGCTTTCTTT. This chain uses TRBV7-9 with TRBJ1-1, with TRBD1 matching over 10 bases. J was trimmed by 5 bases and V by 5 bases; bases with no gene match: 11. Germline loops: CDR1 SEHNR, CDR2 FQNEAQ (reference sequence). The CDR3 extends over 16 amino acids.

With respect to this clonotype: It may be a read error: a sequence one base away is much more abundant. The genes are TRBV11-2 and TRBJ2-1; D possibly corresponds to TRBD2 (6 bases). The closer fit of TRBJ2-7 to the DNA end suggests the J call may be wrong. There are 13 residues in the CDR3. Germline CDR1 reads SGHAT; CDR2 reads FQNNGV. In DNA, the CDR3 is TGTGCCAGCAGCCTAGGGAACGGGGGTGAGCAGTACTTC. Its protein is CASSLGNGGEQYF.

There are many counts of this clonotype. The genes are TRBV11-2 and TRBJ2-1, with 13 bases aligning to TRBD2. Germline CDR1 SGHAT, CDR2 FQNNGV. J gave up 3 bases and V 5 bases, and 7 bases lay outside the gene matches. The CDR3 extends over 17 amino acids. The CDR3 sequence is CASSLGTSGMLYNEQFF. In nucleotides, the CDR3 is TGTGCCAGCAGCCTGGGGACTAGCGGGATGCTCTACAATGAGCAGTTCTTC. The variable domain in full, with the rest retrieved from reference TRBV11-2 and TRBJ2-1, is EAGVAQSPRYKIIEKRQSVAFWCNPISGHATLYWYQQILGQGPKLLIQFQNNGVVDDSQLPKDRFSAERLKGVDSTLKIQPAKLEDSAVYLCASSLGTSGMLYNEQFFGPGTRLTVL.

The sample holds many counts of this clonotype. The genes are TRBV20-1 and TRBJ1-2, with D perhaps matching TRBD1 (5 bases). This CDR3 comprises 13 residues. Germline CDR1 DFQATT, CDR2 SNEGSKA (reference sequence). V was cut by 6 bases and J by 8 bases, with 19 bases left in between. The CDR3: CSAKGRAVEGYTF. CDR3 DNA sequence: TGCAGTGCAAAGGGACGGGCCGTCGAGGGCTACACCTTC.

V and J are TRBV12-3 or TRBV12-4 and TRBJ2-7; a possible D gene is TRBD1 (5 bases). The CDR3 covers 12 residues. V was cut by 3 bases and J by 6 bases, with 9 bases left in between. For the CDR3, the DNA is TGTGCCAGCAGTTTCAGGACACTCGAGCAGTACTTC. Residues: CASSFRTLEQYF.

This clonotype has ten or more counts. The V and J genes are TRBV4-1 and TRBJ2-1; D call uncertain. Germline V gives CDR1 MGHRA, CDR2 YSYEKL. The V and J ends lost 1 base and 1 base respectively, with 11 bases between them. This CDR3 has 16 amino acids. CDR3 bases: TGCGCCAGCAGCCAAGTTAATATGGTATCCTACAATGAGCAGTTCTTC. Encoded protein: CASSQVNMVSYNEQFF.

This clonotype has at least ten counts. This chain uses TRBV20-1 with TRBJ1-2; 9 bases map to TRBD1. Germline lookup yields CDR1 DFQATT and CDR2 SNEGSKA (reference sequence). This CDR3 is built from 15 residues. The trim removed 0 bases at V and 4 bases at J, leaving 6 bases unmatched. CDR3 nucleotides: TGCAGTGCTAGAGATCCCGGACAGGGGAGCTATGGCTACACCTTC. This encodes CSARDPGQGSYGYTF.

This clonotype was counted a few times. Here the CDR3 reads CASSYGIAGGPYEQYF. CDR3 DNA sequence: TGTGCCAGCAGTTACGGAATAGCGGGAGGCCCTTACGAGCAGTACTTC. This rearrangement joins TRBV6-5 to TRBJ2-7; 10 bases are a match to TRBD2. The CDR3 has 16 residues. The junction had 8 bases not matched to a gene; V was cut back by 2 bases and J by 4 bases. Looked up from germline, CDR1 is MNHEY and CDR2 is SVGAGI.

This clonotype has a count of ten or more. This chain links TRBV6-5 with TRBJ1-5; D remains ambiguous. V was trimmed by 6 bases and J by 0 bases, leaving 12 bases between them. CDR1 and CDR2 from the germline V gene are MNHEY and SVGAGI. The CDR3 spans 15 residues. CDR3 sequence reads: CASRPAGVSNQPQHF. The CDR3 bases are TGTGCCAGCAGGCCAGCCGGGGTTAGCAATCAGCCCCAGCATTTT.

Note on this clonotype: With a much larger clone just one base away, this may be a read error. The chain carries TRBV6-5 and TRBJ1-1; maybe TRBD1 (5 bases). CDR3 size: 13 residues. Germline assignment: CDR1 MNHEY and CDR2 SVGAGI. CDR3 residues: CASSNRMNTGAFF. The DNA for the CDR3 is TGTGCCAGCAGTAACAGGATGAACACTGGAGCTTTCTTT.

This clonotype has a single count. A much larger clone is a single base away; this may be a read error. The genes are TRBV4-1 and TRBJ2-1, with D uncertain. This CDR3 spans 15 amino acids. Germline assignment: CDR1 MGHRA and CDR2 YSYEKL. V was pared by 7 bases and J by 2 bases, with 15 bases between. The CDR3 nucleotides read TGCGCCAGCAACCCTCAGTACCCCCCCTACAATGAGCAGTTCTTC. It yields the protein CASNPQYPPYNEQFF.

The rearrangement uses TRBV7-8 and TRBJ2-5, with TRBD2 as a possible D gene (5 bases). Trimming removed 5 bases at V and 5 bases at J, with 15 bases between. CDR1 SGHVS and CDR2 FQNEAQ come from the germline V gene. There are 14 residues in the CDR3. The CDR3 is CASSLGYSGETQYF. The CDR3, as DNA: TGTGCCAGCAGCCTGGGTTACTCGGGGGAGACCCAGTACTTC.

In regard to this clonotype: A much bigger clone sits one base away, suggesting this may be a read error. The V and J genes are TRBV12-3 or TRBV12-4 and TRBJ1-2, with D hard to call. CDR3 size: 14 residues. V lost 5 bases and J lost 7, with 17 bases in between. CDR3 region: CASSHLLGLAGYTF. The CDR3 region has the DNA TGTGCCAGCAGTCATCTATTAGGACTAGCTGGCTACACCTTC.

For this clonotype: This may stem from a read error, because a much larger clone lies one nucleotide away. This CDR3 is CASSRTRGSEAFF. In DNA, the CDR3 is TGTGCCAGCAGTCGAACGAGGGGATCTGAAGCTTTCTTT. The rearrangement joins TRBV6-1 to TRBJ1-1; the D gene is possibly TRBD1 (5 bases). CDR1 and CDR2 from the germline V gene are MNHNS and SASEGT. The CDR3 is made up of 13 amino acids. The V gene lost 5 bases and the J gene lost 6 bases, with 13 bases spanning the gap.

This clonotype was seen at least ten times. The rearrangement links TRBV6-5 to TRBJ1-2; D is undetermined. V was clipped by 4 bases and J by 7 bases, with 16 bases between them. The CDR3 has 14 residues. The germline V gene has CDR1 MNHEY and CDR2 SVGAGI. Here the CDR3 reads CASSFGITPIGYTF. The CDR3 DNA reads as TGTGCCAGCAGTTTTGGTATAACGCCCATTGGCTACACCTTC.

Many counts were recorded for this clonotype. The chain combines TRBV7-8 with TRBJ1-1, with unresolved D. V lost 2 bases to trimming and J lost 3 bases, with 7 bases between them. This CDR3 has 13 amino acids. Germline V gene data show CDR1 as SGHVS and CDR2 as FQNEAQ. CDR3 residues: CASSLWSDTEAFF. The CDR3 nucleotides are TGTGCCAGCAGCTTATGGAGCGACACTGAAGCTTTCTTT.

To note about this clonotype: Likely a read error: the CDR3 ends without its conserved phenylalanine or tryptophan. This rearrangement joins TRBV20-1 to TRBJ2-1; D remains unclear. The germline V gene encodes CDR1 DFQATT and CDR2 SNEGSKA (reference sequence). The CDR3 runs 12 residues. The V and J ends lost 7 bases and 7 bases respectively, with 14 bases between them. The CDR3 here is CSGRQQRNEQFC. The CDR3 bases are TGCAGTGGTAGGCAACAGAGGAATGAGCAGTTCTGC.

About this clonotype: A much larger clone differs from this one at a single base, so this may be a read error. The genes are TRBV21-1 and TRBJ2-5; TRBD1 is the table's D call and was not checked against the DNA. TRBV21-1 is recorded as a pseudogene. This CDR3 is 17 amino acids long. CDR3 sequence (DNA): TGTGCCAGCAGCAAAGCCCTAATTCCCGGCTTACAAGAGGCCCAGTACTTC. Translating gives CASSKALIPGLQEAQYF.

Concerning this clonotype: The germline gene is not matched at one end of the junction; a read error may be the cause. The CDR3 spells CAGSRDRVTGYTF. For the CDR3, the DNA is TGCGCCGGCAGCCGGGACAGGGTAACTGGCTACACCTTC. This chain uses TRBV10-1 with TRBJ1-2; the match to TRBD1 covers 9 bases. Germline CDR1 reads WNHNN; CDR2 reads SYGVQD (reference sequence). The length of the CDR3 is 13 residues.

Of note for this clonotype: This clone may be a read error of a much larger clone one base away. The CDR3 spells CASSVELARLGEQFF. The CDR3 bases are TGTGCCAGCAGCGTTGAGCTAGCGAGATTGGGTGAGCAGTTCTTC. The V call is TRBV9, the J call TRBJ2-1, with D tentatively TRBD2 (6 bases). This CDR3 contains 15 residues. The germline gives CDR1 SGDLS, CDR2 YYNGEE. V gave up 2 bases and J gave up 9 bases, with 18 bases separating them.

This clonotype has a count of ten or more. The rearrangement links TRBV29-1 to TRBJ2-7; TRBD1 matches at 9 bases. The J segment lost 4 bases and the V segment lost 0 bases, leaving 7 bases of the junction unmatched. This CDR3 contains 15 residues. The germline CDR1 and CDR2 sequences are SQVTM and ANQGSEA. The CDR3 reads CSVEDLQGAEYEQYF. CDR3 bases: TGCAGCGTTGAAGATTTACAGGGGGCTGAATACGAGCAGTACTTC.

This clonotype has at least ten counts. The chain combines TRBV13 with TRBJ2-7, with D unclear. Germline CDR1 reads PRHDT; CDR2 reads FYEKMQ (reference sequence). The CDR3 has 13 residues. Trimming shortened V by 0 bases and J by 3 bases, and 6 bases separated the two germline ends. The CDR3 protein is CASSLGQVYEQYF. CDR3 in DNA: TGTGCCAGCAGCTTAGGTCAGGTCTACGAGCAGTACTTC. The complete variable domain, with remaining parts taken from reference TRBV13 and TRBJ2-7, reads AAGVIQSPRHLIKEKRETATLKCYPIPRHDTVYWYQQGPGQDPQFLISFYEKMQSDKGSIPDRFSAQQFSDYHSELNMSSLELGDSALYFCASSLGQVYEQYFGPGTRLTVT.

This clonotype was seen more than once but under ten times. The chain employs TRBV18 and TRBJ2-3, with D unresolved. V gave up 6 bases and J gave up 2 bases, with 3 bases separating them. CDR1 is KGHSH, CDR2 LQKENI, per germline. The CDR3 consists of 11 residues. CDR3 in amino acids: CASSATDTQYF. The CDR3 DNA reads TGTGCCAGCTCCGCCACAGATACGCAGTATTTT.

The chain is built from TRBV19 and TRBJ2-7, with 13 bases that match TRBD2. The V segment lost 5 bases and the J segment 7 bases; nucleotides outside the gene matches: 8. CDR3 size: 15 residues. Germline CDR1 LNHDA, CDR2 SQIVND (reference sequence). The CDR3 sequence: CASSPGTSGMREQYF. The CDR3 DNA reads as TGTGCCAGTAGTCCGGGGACTAGCGGGATGAGGGAGCAGTACTTC.

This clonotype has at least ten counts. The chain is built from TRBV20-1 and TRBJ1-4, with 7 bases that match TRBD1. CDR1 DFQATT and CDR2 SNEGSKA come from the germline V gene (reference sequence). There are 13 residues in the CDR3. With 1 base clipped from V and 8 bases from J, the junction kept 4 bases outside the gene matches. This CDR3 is CSARGGQEEKLFF. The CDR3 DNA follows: TGCAGTGCTAGAGGAGGACAGGAAGAAAAACTGTTTTTT.

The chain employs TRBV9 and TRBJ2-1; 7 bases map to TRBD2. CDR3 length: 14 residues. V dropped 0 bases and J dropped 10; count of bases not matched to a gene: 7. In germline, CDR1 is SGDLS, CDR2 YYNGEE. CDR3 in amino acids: CASSVAAPLAEQFF. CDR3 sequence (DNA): TGTGCCAGCAGCGTAGCTGCCCCACTAGCGGAGCAGTTCTTC.

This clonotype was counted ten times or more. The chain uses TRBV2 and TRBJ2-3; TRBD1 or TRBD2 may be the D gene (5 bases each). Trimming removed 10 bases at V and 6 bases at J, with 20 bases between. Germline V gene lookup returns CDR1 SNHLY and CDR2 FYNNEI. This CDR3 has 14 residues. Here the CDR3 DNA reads TGTGCCACACATCCGGGGCTAGCAGGCGATACGCAGTATTTT. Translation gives CATHPGLAGDTQYF.

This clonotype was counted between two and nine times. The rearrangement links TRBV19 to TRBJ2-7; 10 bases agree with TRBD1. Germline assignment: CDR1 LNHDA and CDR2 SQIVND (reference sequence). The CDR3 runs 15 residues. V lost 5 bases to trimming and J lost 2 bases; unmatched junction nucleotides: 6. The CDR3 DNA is TGTGCCAGTAGTTCCTATGGACAGGGGGCCTACGAGCAGTACTTC. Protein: CASSSYGQGAYEQYF.

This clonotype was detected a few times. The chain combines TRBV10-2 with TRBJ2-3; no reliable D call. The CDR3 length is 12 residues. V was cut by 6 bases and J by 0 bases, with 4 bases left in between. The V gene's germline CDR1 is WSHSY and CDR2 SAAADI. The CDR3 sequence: CASRTSTDTQYF. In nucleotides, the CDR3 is TGCGCCAGCAGGACTAGCACAGATACGCAGTATTTT.

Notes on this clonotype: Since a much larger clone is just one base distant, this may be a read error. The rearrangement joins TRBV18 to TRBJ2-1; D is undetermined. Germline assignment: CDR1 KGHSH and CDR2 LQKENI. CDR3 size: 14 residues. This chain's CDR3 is CASSLTGEYNVQFF. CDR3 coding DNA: TGTGCCAGCTCACTAACCGGAGAGTACAATGTGCAGTTCTTC.

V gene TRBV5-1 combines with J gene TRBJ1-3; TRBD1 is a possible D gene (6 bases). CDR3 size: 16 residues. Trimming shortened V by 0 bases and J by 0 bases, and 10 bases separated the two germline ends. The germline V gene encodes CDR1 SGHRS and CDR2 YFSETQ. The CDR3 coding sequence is TGCGCCAGCAGCTTGGGGGGGCGAGACTCTGGAAACACCATATATTTT. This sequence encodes CASSLGGRDSGNTIYF.

CDR3 region: CASSNSGNTYEQYF. The CDR3, as DNA: TGCGCCAGCAGTAATAGCGGCAATACCTACGAGCAGTACTTC. The V gene is TRBV10-2, the J gene TRBJ2-7, with D perhaps matching TRBD2 (6 bases). The CDR3 runs 14 residues. Between the trimmed V and J ends, which lost 5 bases and 2 bases, there was a span of 13 bases. Germline values: CDR1 WSHSY, CDR2 SAAADI.